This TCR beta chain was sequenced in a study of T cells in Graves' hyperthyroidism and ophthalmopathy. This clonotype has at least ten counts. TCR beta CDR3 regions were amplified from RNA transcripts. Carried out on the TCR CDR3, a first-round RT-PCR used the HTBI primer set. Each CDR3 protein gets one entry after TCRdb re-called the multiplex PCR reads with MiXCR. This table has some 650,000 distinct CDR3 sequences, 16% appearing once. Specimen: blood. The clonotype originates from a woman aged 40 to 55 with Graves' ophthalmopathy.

CDR3 nucleotides: TGTGCCAGCAGTGCAGGGCTGGGTCAGCCCCAGCATTTT. Protein product: CASSAGLGQPQHF. The V gene is TRBV2, the J gene TRBJ1-5; TRBD1 might be the D (5 bases). Germline V CDR1 and CDR2: SNHLY, FYNNEI. The CDR3 length is 13 residues. The germline V and J ends were trimmed by 4 bases and 6 bases, with 10 bases remaining between them.